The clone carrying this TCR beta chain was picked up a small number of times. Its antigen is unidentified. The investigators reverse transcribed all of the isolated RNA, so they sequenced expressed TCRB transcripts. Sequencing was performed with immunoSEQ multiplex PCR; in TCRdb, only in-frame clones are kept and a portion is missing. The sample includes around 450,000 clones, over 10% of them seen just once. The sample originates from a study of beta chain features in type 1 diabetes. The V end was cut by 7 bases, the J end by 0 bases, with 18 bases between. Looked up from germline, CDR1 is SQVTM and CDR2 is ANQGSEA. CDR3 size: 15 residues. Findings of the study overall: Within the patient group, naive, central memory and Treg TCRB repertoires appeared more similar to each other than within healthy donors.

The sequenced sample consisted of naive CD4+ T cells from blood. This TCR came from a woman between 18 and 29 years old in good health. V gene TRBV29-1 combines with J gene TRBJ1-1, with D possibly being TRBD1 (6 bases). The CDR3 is CSDRGTNKMNTEAFF. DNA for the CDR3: TGCAGCGATCGAGGGACAAATAAGATGAACACTGAAGCTTTCTTT.